This TCR beta chain comes out of a study of cytomegalovirus exposure and HLA in healthy donors (TCRdb year 2017). Turning to the overall study: An earlier analysis of several hundred of the donors reported roughly 300 Gb of sequence data and around 120 million unique TCR beta sequences obtained from about 170 million T cells. To predict cytomegalovirus infection status, the study combined high-throughput TCR immunosequencing, statistical association of individual TCRs with disease status, and machine learning. Among the roughly 400 genotyped donors, around 81% belonged to the genetic ancestry cluster associated with self-reported Caucasian donors. Typing coverage differed by locus: A, B, C, DRB1 and DQB1 were typed in roughly 629-640 donors, DQA1 in 522, DPA1 in 600 to 610, and DPB1 in 472. The T cell repertoires of roughly 660 subjects were profiled by immunosequencing and related to cytomegalovirus serostatus. Along with the approximately 700-subject first cohort, a separate validation cohort of roughly 110 different subjects was used. Across approximately 400 genotyped donors of the cohort, an average of about 240,000 unique TCR beta nucleotide sequences per donor were sequenced, and roughly a sixth of those sequences were non-productive. Every repertoire in the discovery cohort had been generated on one and the same sequencing platform. An early release covering around 630 HLA-typed donors comprised 250 to 350 gigabases of sequencing data and around 85 million unique TCR sequences. Class I and class II HLA loci were covered by the typing at four-digit resolution. In an earlier analysis of 500 to 650 of the donors, high-throughput TCR beta sequencing was used to judge whether each TCR beta V gene segment behaved as functional or pseudogenic. The study aimed to test whether signatures of past pathogen exposure could be identified by cataloging public T cell receptors. In a later genetic analysis, genome-wide SNP genotypes for about three fifths of the roughly 670 donors were used, and that subset was treated as a discovery cohort. In the later analysis, no new phenotypic data were used to find candidate immune exposures; instead, reliance was placed on TCR beta sequences and their occurrence across donors. Roughly five DR-DQ haplotypes were handled as single units for association and clustering, since linkage in the cohort was strong. In a later analysis, previously published TCR beta repertoires from 666 donors were re-analyzed and high-resolution HLA genotyping was added so that TCR occurrence patterns could be studied. Donor age, sex, ethnicity and CMV serostatus were collected together with the repertoire data. Overall results and qualifications from the work: Strong co-occurrence of HLA alleles, especially DR and DQ, made assigning TCR associations to individual alleles difficult. Specific HLA alleles were associated with about 17,000 TCR beta sequences at a false discovery rate of 0.05 in a later analysis. A cluster of highly shared sequence variants was judged likely to represent a technical artifact of the sequencing pipeline. The classifier was reported to diagnose cytomegalovirus status with high specificity and sensitivity in both the original and validation cohorts. In a later analysis, the rate of TCR association differed among HLA loci, with DRB1 alleles having the most associated TCRs and HLA-C alleles having the fewest. According to a later analysis, parvovirus B19, influenza, CMV and Epstein-Barr virus appeared linked to several top co-occurrence clusters. About 15 rarely observed V segments, including chromosome 9 orphons, were excluded from the earlier analysis of approximately 500 of the donors because counts were too low. Presence/absence analyses assumed roughly uniform sequencing depth across donors, an assumption that may not hold. For the cohort, immune exposure information was limited to CMV serostatus. Linkage disequilibrium might explain the correlated functional status among segregating V segments, but an unknown experimental factor could not be excluded. A later analysis found that HLA-associated TCR beta chains were more clonally expanded and had lower generation probabilities than equally common non-associated chains. In this cohort, only TCR beta chains were sequenced, and detectable features were limited by the absence of alpha or paired-chain data. HLA typing was unavailable for some donors at each locus, so association tests used only the typed subset. In a later genetic analysis, a missense DCLRE1C variant was associated with V-gene and J-gene trimming of TCR beta chains, and the association was replicated in an independent cohort. It was suggested by the authors that the approach could potentially be generalized to other disease states and immunological phenotypes. While some public TCRs were present in many individuals, most TCR sequences turned up only very rarely across donors. In an earlier analysis of 450 to 750 of the donors, most TCR beta V segments appeared in productive rearrangements about 90% or about 30% of the time, broadly matching IMGT annotations. In vitro tests confirmed that a few of the cytomegalovirus-associated TCR beta chains recognize cytomegalovirus antigens. According to a later genetic analysis, donors in an Asian-associated ancestry cluster had fewer N-insertions in productive TCRs than the approximately 700-donor mean. In the study, approximately 160 TCR beta chains were listed as associated with cytomegalovirus. A later analysis found that most CMV-associated TCR beta chains appeared HLA-restricted, with HLA associations seemingly driven largely by CMV exposure. A further reported finding was that TCR beta sequences accurately predicted the HLA-A and HLA-B alleles for most subjects in the first cohort. Because the 87-base-pair reads could not distinguish some IMGT-functional V segments, including TRBV6-2 and TRBV6-3, those segments were excluded.

Note on this clone: Its cognate antigen has yet to be identified. No much larger clone exists at a distance of one base, and base qualities are not known.

The cohort comprised under 700 healthy bone marrow donors. At the time of sampling, every cohort member was nominally healthy, though immune exposures that went unrecorded were likely present. The donor was CMV seropositive and was included in the group of some 290 seropositive cohort members. Every donor gave a peripheral blood sample, and the peripheral blood mononuclear cells from that sample were used for TCR beta sequencing. Genomic DNA extraction from the blood cell samples was performed with the Qiagen DNeasy Blood Extraction Kit. Library prep was done by the immunoSEQ multiplex PCR assay. For the multiplex PCR, a mixture combining 60 forward primers for TCR Vbeta segments and 13 reverse primers for TCR Jbeta segments was used. The CDR3 region of rearranged TCR beta genes was amplified from genomic DNA with a multiplex PCR assay. The amplified TCR beta libraries were sequenced on the Illumina HiSeq System as 87-base-pair reads. In the source study's methods: A later analysis tallied roughly 80 million unique TCR beta chains across the 610 or so repertoires, and roughly 11 million of those chains were shared by two or more donors. To remove PCR and sequencing errors, raw reads were error-corrected and collapsed into unique sequences using a nearest-neighbor algorithm that merged closely related sequences. Alignment of CDR3 sequences to IMGT reference sequences was used to assign V, D and J gene segments. For a sequence to be retained, a match of at least six nucleotides to both a V gene segment and a J gene segment was required. Rearrangements were classified as productive when the CDR3 lacked stop codons and remained in frame with V and J, and all other rearrangements were classified as non-productive. Following IMGT convention, CDR3 was defined as the stretch from the second conserved V-encoded cysteine to the conserved J-encoded phenylalanine. Sequences without an unambiguous match to a single V gene segment were excluded from the earlier analysis of over 500 of the donors. An earlier analysis of almost 600 of the donors classified V segments as functional when productive rearrangements were above 56.7% and as segregating when the standard deviation between donors was above 5%. A statistical classification framework was built to diagnose cytomegalovirus status from the catalog of TCR beta chain sequences. In a later analysis, TCR nucleotide sequences were compared against IMGT/GENE-DB human TR gene sequences so that V and J genes could be assigned. In a later analysis, CDR3 sequences and most-parsimonious VDJ recombination scenarios were assigned using the TCRdist pipeline. In a later analysis, each TCR beta chain was defined by its CDR3 amino acid sequence together with its V-gene family, and reads lacking a unique V-gene family were excluded. As a way to deal with suspected cross-contamination and a sequencing artifact, a later analysis dropped 450 to 600 nucleotide sequences that were highly shared and had low generation probability. For each public chain, a later analysis derived a clonal expansion index from normalized ranks of inferred template counts within each repertoire. In a later analysis, generation probabilities were computed using a VDJ recombination model fitted to out-of-frame rearrangements, and the results were checked against IGoR. Hypergeometric tests were used in a later analysis to score TCR-TCR, TCR-HLA and TCR-CMV co-occurrence, with a repertoire-size bias correction applied to the TCR pairs. False discovery rates were estimated in a later analysis by permuting HLA or CMV assignments 20 times. In a later analysis, co-occurring TCRs were grouped with DBSCAN, and TCRdist sequence similarity was added when clustering was performed within HLA-allele-positive subsets. Repertoires with fewer than 30,000 or more than 120,000 public chains, plus five repertoires with anomalous nucleotide sharing, were excluded from co-occurrence clustering. The clones in this table, taken by TCRdb from immuneACCESS, are in-frame only. Not every clone is retained; where verified, under half of the shortfall comes from an unresolved V gene, and the cause of the rest is unknown. Clone size and the V and J calls come from that table; the DNA yielded D and trimming. The sample table contains about 120,000 clones; only one count was recorded for over 60% of them. In total, the top ten clones hold about 2.6% of the sample.

There are 15 amino acids in the CDR3, from cysteine to phenylalanine inclusive. Kept here is only the CDR3 DNA, which spans 45 bases and is read in frame from base 1. Between the V and J ends, shortened by 0 bases and 3 bases respectively, the junction contains 12 bases. Looking up the germline V gene yields CDR1 MGHRA and CDR2 YSYEKL. Recombination joined TRBV4-1 with TRBJ2-7, with the D gene not clear enough to name. The TCR comes from a woman between 40 and 50 years old in good health and CMV-seropositive. The sample taken for sequencing was PBMCs. This receptor carries the CDR3 CASSQDAQPFYEQYF. The DNA is as follows: TGCGCCAGCAGCCAAGATGCACAGCCTTTCTACGAGCAGTACTTC.